These T cell receptor beta chains were read from a single sample in a study of siplizumab effects on memory and regulatory T cells. Measured with immunoSEQ multiplex PCR; TCRdb has only the in-frame clones, and not every one. The table records 85,000 to 130,000 clones, roughly nine tenths of them present only once. The sample comprised Tregs sorted from blood. Receptor source: a human donor in good health. Each CDR3 is given with its conserved first and last residue. Fields, in order: D gene, V gene, clone size, J gene, CDR3 protein, CDR3 DNA. A D gene is named only where the DNA matches it firmly. Some rows mark clone size as missing; the rest say once, few, many or name a class of expanded clone.

-	TRBV25-1	once	TRBJ2-7	CASTDSPYEQYF	TGTGCCAGCACAGATAGTCCCTACGAGCAGTACTTC
TRBD2	TRBV6-6	-	TRBJ2-7	CASKLAGTYEQYF	TGTGCCAGCAAGCTAGCGGGGACCTACGAGCAGTACTTC
TRBD1	TRBV18	-	TRBJ1-2	CASSFLDREAYGYTF	TGTGCCAGCTCATTCCTGGACAGGGAAGCCTATGGCTACACCTTC
TRBD1	TRBV4-2	-	TRBJ1-2	CASSQRDRVGKGYTF	TGTGCCAGCAGCCAGCGGGACAGGGTTGGTAAGGGCTACACCTTC
TRBD1	TRBV5-1	-	TRBJ1-1	CASSLDPGGPGTEAFF	TGCGCCAGCAGCTTGGATCCAGGGGGCCCCGGCACTGAAGCTTTCTTT
-	TRBV7-9	-	TRBJ2-6	CASSLYSGANVLTF	TGTGCCAGCAGCTTATACTCTGGGGCCAACGTCCTGACTTTC
-	TRBV15	-	TRBJ1-3	CATSRDGWSGNTIYF	TGTGCCACCAGCAGGGACGGTTGGTCTGGAAACACCATATATTTT
-	TRBV14	-	TRBJ2-3	CASSQAGGAGTQYF	TGTGCCAGCAGCCAAGCCGGAGGGGCAGGTACGCAGTATTTT
-	TRBV7-9	once	TRBJ1-5	CASSLGRATNSNQPQHF	TGTGCCAGCAGCTTAGGCAGGGCTACCAATAGCAATCAGCCCCAGCATTTT
-	TRBV30	-	TRBJ2-7	CAWGITYEQYF	TGTGCCTGGGGGATAACCTACGAGCAGTACTTC
-	TRBV5-1	-	TRBJ1-1	CASSLDQKTLSTEAFF	TGCGCCAGCAGCTTGGATCAGAAAACCTTGAGCACTGAAGCTTTCTTT
-	TRBV6-5	-	TRBJ1-1	CASSPTYFGRTEAFF	TGTGCCAGCAGTCCAACATACTTCGGGAGGACTGAAGCTTTCTTT
-	TRBV18	once	TRBJ2-5	CASSLRGPPQETQYF	TGTGCCAGCTCACTCCGGGGCCCCCCTCAAGAGACCCAGTACTTC
TRBD2	TRBV5-1	once	TRBJ2-1	CASSYQVAGYNEQFF	TGCGCCAGCAGCTACCAGGTAGCGGGTTACAATGAGCAGTTCTTC
TRBD2	TRBV4-1	-	TRBJ2-7	CASSQRSGGARSYEQYF	TGCGCCAGCAGCCAACGATCGGGGGGGGCCCGCTCCTACGAGCAGTACTTC
-	TRBV10-2	few	TRBJ2-1	CASSEAAAYNEQFF	TGCGCCAGCAGTGAGGCGGCAGCCTACAATGAGCAGTTCTTC
TRBD1	TRBV5-1	-	TRBJ2-7	CASSLGPTGSYEQYF	TGCGCCAGCAGCTTGGGACCGACAGGGTCCTACGAGCAGTACTTC
-	TRBV7-8	-	TRBJ2-3	CASSLVSWGTDTQYF	TGTGCCAGCAGCTTAGTCAGCTGGGGCACAGATACGCAGTATTTT
-	TRBV7-8	-	TRBJ1-5	CASSSAVPPFMGNQPQHF	TGTGCCAGCAGCTCGGCCGTGCCGCCCTTTATGGGCAATCAGCCCCAGCATTTT
TRBD1	TRBV28	-	TRBJ2-2	CASRPGQGYTGELFF	TGTGCCAGCAGGCCGGGACAGGGATACACCGGGGAGCTGTTTTTT
TRBD1	TRBV19	-	TRBJ1-2	CASRMTGVGYGYTF	TGTGCCAGTAGGATGACAGGGGTTGGATATGGCTACACCTTC
TRBD2	TRBV6-6	-	TRBJ2-1	CASSYASVGRMLFF	TGTGCCAGCAGTTACGCATCGGTCGGGAGGATGTTGTTCTTC
TRBD2	TRBV11-3	-	TRBJ2-3	CASSLDFGLAGGDTQYF	TGTGCCAGCAGCTTAGATTTCGGACTAGCGGGAGGTGATACGCAGTATTTT
TRBD1	TRBV28	-	TRBJ1-5	CASSLRGPGGLRNQPQHF	TGTGCCAGCAGTTTAAGGGGGCCGGGGGGATTAAGGAATCAGCCCCAGCATTTT
-	TRBV5-4	-	TRBJ2-1	CASSLGDSRSEQFF	TGTGCCAGCAGCTTGGGGGACTCCCGGTCAGAGCAGTTCTTC
-	TRBV5-1	-	TRBJ2-1	CASSLGGSSYNEQFF	TGCGCCAGCAGCTTGGGTGGGAGTTCCTACAATGAGCAGTTCTTC
TRBD2	TRBV11-2	-	TRBJ2-3	CASSARLAGDKDTQYF	TGTGCCAGCAGCGCCAGACTAGCGGGAGATAAAGATACGCAGTATTTT
-	TRBV6-5	-	TRBJ2-7	CASSYQGLTYEQYF	TGTGCCAGCAGTTACCAAGGACTTACCTACGAGCAGTACTTC
TRBD1	TRBV5-3	-	TRBJ1-1	CARSWDEIRQGTNTEAFF	TGTGCCAGAAGCTGGGACGAGATTCGACAGGGGACGAACACTGAAGCTTTCTTT
-	TRBV29-1	-	TRBJ2-4	CSVERENIQYF	TGCAGCGTTGAAAGGGAAAACATTCAGTACTTC